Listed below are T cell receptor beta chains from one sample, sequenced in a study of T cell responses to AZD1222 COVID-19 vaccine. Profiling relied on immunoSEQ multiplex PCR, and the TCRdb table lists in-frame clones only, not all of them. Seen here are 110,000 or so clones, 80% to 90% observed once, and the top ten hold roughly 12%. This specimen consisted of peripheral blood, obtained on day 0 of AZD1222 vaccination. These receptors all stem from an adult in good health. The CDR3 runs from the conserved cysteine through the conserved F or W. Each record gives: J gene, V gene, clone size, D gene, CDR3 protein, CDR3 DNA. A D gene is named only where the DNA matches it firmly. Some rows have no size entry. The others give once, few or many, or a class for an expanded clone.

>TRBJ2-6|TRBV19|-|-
CASSIGGTGANVLTF
TGTGCCAGTAGTATAGGGGGCACTGGGGCCAACGTCCTGACTTTC
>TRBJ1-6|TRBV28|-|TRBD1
CASSLVGQGGNSPLHF
TGTGCCAGCAGTTTAGTGGGACAGGGGGGTAATTCACCCCTCCACTTT
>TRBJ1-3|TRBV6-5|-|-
CASTRQGSGNTIYF
TGTGCCAGCACTCGCCAGGGCTCTGGAAACACCATATATTTT
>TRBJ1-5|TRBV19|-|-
CASSIGVQGDQPQHF
TGTGCCAGTAGTATAGGGGTACAGGGTGATCAGCCCCAGCATTTT
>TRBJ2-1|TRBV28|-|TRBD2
CASRNGLAGYEQFF
TGTGCCAGCAGAAATGGACTAGCGGGTTATGAGCAGTTCTTC
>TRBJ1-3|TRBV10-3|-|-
CATTDRGTNTIYF
TGTGCCACCACAGATCGGGGGACGAACACCATATATTTT
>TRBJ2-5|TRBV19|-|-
CASSEAGYQETQYF
TGTGCCAGTAGCGAAGCAGGGTATCAAGAGACCCAGTACTTC
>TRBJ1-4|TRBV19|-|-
CASSIVRIPGEKLFF
TGTGCCAGTAGTATAGTGCGCATACCGGGTGAAAAACTGTTTTTT
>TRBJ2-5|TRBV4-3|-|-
CASSQGHRMYF
TGCGCCAGCAGCCAAGGCCACCGGATGTACTTC
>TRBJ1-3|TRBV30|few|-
CAWSHGTNGGNTIYF
TGTGCCTGGAGCCATGGGACCAACGGTGGAAACACCATATATTTT
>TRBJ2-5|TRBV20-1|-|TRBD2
CSASERAGGSETQYF
TGCAGTGCTAGTGAGCGGGCGGGAGGGTCAGAGACCCAGTACTTC
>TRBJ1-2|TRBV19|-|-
CASSNWGESYGYTF
TGTGCCAGCAGCAATTGGGGAGAGTCCTATGGCTACACCTTC
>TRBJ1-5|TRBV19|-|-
CASRGFWDQPQHF
TGTGCCAGTAGGGGGTTTTGGGATCAGCCCCAGCATTTT
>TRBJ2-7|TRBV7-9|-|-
CASSSLGGTEQYF
TGTGCCAGCAGCTCACTGGGGGGAACCGAGCAGTACTTC
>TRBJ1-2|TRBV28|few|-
CASSFIQPNYGYTF
TGTGCCAGCAGTTTTATCCAGCCTAACTATGGCTACACCTTC
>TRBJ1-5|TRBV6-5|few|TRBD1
CASIRTGGHQPQHF
TGTGCCAGCATCCGGACAGGGGGGCATCAGCCCCAGCATTTT
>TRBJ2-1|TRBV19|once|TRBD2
CASSRTSGRAGNEQFF
TGTGCCAGTAGTAGGACTAGCGGGAGGGCCGGGAATGAGCAGTTCTTC
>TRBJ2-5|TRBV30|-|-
CAWNPRAQETQYF
TGTGCCTGGAACCCACGGGCCCAAGAGACCCAGTACTTC
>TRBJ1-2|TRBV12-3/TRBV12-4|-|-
CASSFTGSYGYTF
TGTGCCAGCAGTTTCACAGGGTCCTATGGCTACACCTTC
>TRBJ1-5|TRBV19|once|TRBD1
CASTPYLQGSNQPQHF
TGTGCCAGTACCCCCTATCTACAGGGGAGCAATCAGCCCCAGCATTTT
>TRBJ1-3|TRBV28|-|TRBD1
CASRKTGAGNTIYF
TGTGCCAGCAGAAAGACAGGGGCTGGAAACACCATATATTTT
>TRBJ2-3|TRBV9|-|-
CASSVDNDVLSSTDTQYF
TGTGCCAGCAGCGTAGACAATGATGTTTTATCTAGCACAGATACGCAGTATTTT
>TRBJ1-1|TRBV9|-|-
CASSVVRTDMNTEAFF
TGTGCCAGCAGCGTAGTTAGGACAGATATGAACACTGAAGCTTTCTTT
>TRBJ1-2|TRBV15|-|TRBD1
CATSVGTEISYTF
TGTGCCACCAGCGTCGGGACAGAGATAAGCTACACCTTC
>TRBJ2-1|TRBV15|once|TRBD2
CATSKGGLAGVEQFF
TGTGCCACCAGTAAGGGCGGGCTAGCGGGAGTTGAGCAGTTCTTC
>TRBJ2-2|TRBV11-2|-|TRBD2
CASSLRTSLHGELFF
TGTGCCAGCAGCTTAAGGACTAGCCTACACGGGGAGCTGTTTTTT
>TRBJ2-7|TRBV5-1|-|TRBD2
CASSPEVFSGASEQYF
TGCGCCAGCAGCCCGGAAGTGTTTAGCGGGGCCTCCGAGCAGTACTTC
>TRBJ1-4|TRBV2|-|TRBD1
CASSGQGGVYEKLFF
TGTGCCAGCTCGGGACAGGGGGGTGTGTATGAAAAACTGTTTTTT
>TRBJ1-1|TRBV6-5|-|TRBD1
CASRTGVDTEAFF
TGTGCCTCAAGGACAGGGGTGGACACTGAAGCTTTCTTT
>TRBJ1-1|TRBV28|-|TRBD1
CASSLRTGANPNTEAFF
TGTGCCAGCAGTCTTAGGACAGGGGCCAACCCCAACACTGAAGCTTTCTTT
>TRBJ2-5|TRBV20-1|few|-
CSASTSYQYF
TGCAGTGCTTCAACTAGTTATCAGTACTTC
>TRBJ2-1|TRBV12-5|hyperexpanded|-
CASGLVDPPRGEQFF
TGTGCTAGTGGTTTGGTCGACCCCCCCAGGGGTGAGCAGTTCTTC